Each of the 15 T cell receptor beta chains below was sequenced from the same sample in a study of CXCR3-negative and CXCR3-positive naive CD8 T cells. These TCRs' antigens remain unknown. Whole-study findings and limits: Researchers report that CXCR3-positive naive cells carry more hydrophobic TRB CDR3s than CXCR3-negative naive cells.

Libraries of TRB cDNA were made by 5' RACE and carried UMIs. TCRdb reanalyzed the 5' RACE reads, giving one entry per CDR3 protein sequence and no DNA. The sample totals under 150,000 distinct CDR3 sequences. The source material was naive CXCR3+ CD8+ T cells from blood. Indicated subset: CD45RO-CCR7+CD27+CD95- naive CD8+ T cells expressing CXCR3 (TNR3+). The receptors come from a human donor in good health. Some clones in this sample may be carry-over from other donors' samples.

The gene calls are TRBV20-1 and TRBJ1-2; absent DNA, TCRdb's TRBD1 call cannot be checked. CDR1 and CDR2 from the germline V gene are DFQATT and SNEGSKA (reference sequence). This CDR3 has 15 residues. The CDR3: CRWTGNKEGGYGYTF.

The chain links TRBV7-3 to TRBJ2-3; TCRdb calls TRBD2, which cannot be checked without DNA. This CDR3 comprises 15 residues. Germline CDR1 SGHTA, CDR2 FQGTGA. CDR3 residues: CASSLGTSPTDTQYF.

This chain uses TRBV21-1 with TRBJ2-5; checking the TCRdb D call of TRBD1 is not possible without DNA. TRBV21-1 is labeled a pseudogene. This CDR3 has 13 residues. CDR3 in amino acids: CASTFGGGETQYF.

The chain links TRBV12-3 or TRBV12-4 to TRBJ2-2; checking the TCRdb D call of TRBD2 is not possible without DNA. The CDR3 runs 15 residues. This CDR3 reads CASSFSSTGTGELFF.

The rearrangement links TRBV4-1 to TRBJ2-1. Germline assignment: CDR1 MGHRA and CDR2 YSYEKL. The CDR3 is 17 residues long. CDR3 amino acids: CASSQGRSLMGYNEQFF.

The J gene is TRBJ2-1, the V gene TRBV28; as DNA is missing, the TRBD1 call by TCRdb cannot be tested. The CDR3 contains 18 residues. From germline, CDR1 is MDHEN and CDR2 SYDVKM. CDR3 loop: CASSSFQGALRVYNEQFF.

V is TRBV28 and J is TRBJ2-7. The CDR3 loop spans 13 amino acids. The germline gives CDR1 MDHEN, CDR2 SYDVKM. The CDR3 spells CASSPTDTYEQYF.

The CDR3 reads CASSYEGPGELFF. The J gene is TRBJ2-2, the V gene TRBV6-6; TCRdb selects TRBD1, and the lack of DNA leaves this call unchecked. The CDR3 contains 13 residues. CDR1 and CDR2 from the germline V gene are MNHNY and SVGAGI (reference sequence).

V and J are TRBV29-1 and TRBJ2-7; TCRdb picks TRBD1, but there is no DNA to check that call. There are 13 residues in the CDR3. Germline CDR1 reads SQVTM; CDR2 reads ANQGSEA. CDR3 amino acids: CSALDRGSYEQYF.

The rearrangement joins TRBV7-9 to TRBJ2-7; the D call from TCRdb, TRBD1, cannot be confirmed without DNA. The CDR3 length is 14 residues. CDR1 is SEHNR, CDR2 FQNEAQ, per germline (reference sequence). CDR3: CASSRRDNPYEQYF.

The chain has TRBV5-1 and TRBJ1-1; the TCRdb call, TRBD1, lacks DNA for checking. The CDR3 extends over 16 amino acids. The V gene's germline CDR1 is SGHRS and CDR2 YFSETQ. CDR3 sequence: CASSLHADSHNTEAFF.

The chain recombines TRBV29-1 with TRBJ2-7. The CDR3 totals 16 residues. Germline V lookup: CDR1 SQVTM, CDR2 ANQGSEA. The chain's CDR3 is CSVEEPSYTGNYEQYF.

The genes are TRBV9 and TRBJ2-5; TCRdb designates TRBD1, a call that cannot be tested without DNA. The CDR3 runs to 16 residues. Germline CDR1 is SGDLS and CDR2 is YYNGEE. CDR3 residues: CASSGRQGGRQETQYF.

The chain employs TRBV12-3 or TRBV12-4 and TRBJ2-3; TCRdb lists TRBD1, though no DNA is available to test this call. The CDR3 extends over 16 amino acids. The chain's CDR3 is CASSPRSPLSTDTQYF.

The chain uses TRBV12-3 or TRBV12-4 and TRBJ2-5. The CDR3 is 13 residues long. CDR3 region: CASGTVDEETKYF.